The 5 T cell receptor beta chains below were found in one sample sequenced in a study of shared clonotypes between healthy human individuals. The protocol was immunoSEQ multiplex PCR, while the TCRdb copy is restricted to in-frame clones and leaves out a portion. Of roughly 1 million clones listed, around 74% are singletons. Specimen: memory CD4+ T cells sorted from blood. Subset of the sample: CD45RA-negative fraction. These receptors were taken from a man aged 18-30 years in good health.

The chain is built from TRBV7-2 and TRBJ1-4, with a tentative D call TRBD1 (5 bases). From germline, CDR1 is SGHTA and CDR2 FQGNSA. The CDR3 totals 15 residues. Trimming removed 4 bases from V and 8 bases from J, with 17 bases in between. CDR3 coding DNA: TGTGCCAGCAGCTCCGTTGTGAGGGGCGGGGAAAAACTGTTTTTT. It specifies CASSSVVRGGEKLFF.

The V and J genes are TRBV25-1 and TRBJ1-3; a weak D match, TRBD1 (5 bases). The germline gives CDR1 MGHDK, CDR2 SYGVNS. The V and J ends lost 3 bases and 3 bases respectively, with 9 bases between them. This CDR3 has 14 residues. The CDR3 DNA sequence: TGTGCCAGCAGTGACCAAAGGGGTGGAAACACCATATATTTT. It specifies CASSDQRGGNTIYF.

The chain carries TRBV11-2 and TRBJ1-3; maybe TRBD1 (6 bases). The CDR3 covers 16 residues. Trimming cost V 3 bases and J 1 base, with 13 bases left between them. The germline V gene encodes CDR1 SGHAT and CDR2 FQNNGV. DNA of the CDR3: TGTGCCAGCAGCTTCAGCCTAGGACAGTCTGGAAACACCATATATTTT. It specifies CASSFSLGQSGNTIYF.

This sequence joins TRBV19 and TRBJ1-6, with a weak D call TRBD1 (5 bases). The CDR3 covers 13 residues. Germline loops: CDR1 LNHDA, CDR2 SQIVND (reference sequence). The germline V and J ends were trimmed by 3 bases and 8 bases, with 8 bases remaining between them. The CDR3 region is CASSMMGDSPLHF. The CDR3 coding sequence is TGTGCCAGTAGTATGATGGGGGATTCACCCCTCCACTTT.

This chain links TRBV5-1 with TRBJ2-3; tentative D call: TRBD2 (6 bases). The CDR3 length is 15 residues. V was pared by 4 bases and J by 2 bases, with 14 bases between. Per the germline V gene, CDR1 is SGHRS and CDR2 is YFSETQ. CDR3 sequence reads: CASSTYRGITDTQYF. As DNA, the CDR3 is TGCGCCAGCAGCACCTACCGGGGGATCACAGATACGCAGTATTTT.